This T cell receptor (beta chain) derives from a study of T-cell memory formation after mild COVID-19 (dated by TCRdb to about 2021). For the study in its entirety: TCR sequence clusters from the two donors were largely donor specific. T-cell clones expanding and contracting after mild COVID-19 in a couple of donors were tracked by longitudinal TCRalpha and TCRbeta repertoire sequencing. Two young, previously healthy adult volunteers made up the cohort, one male and one female. Summary of the overall study and its limitations: The study included only a couple of mild cases, and larger cohorts that include severe cases with pre-infection samples were judged to be necessary. Some responding clones were detected in pre-infection memory, suggesting pre-existing cross-reactive memory T cells joined the SARS-CoV-2 response. SARS-CoV-2 specificity of the second-wave clones peaking on day 37 was not confirmed. Contracting CD4+ clones were found mainly in CM and EM memory subsets, while CD8+ clones were enriched in EMRA. From day 15 to 85, contracting clones showed balanced CD4/CD8 phenotypes, whereas a second wave of clones that expanded from day 15 to 37 leaned towards CD4+.

Instrument used: Illumina NovaSeq 6000. cDNA libraries for TCRalpha and TCRbeta were prepared by 5'RACE using constant-segment primers, with sample barcodes and unique molecular identifiers added. RNA was extracted from every sample with Trizol reagent. Library amplification was performed in two PCR steps, and a second sample barcode and Illumina TruSeq adapters were introduced in the second step. The libraries were sequenced on an Illumina NovaSeq using 2 x 150 bp paired-end reads. On the authors' methods: With migec v1.2.7, reads were demultiplexed and then collapsed into UMI-guided consensus sequences. Using mixcr v2.1.11, the UMI consensuses were aligned to TRA and TRB V and J templates and assembled into clonotypes. A clonotype was counted as expanded or contracted only when both edgeR and NoisET called the clonotype significant, with the noise models trained on biological replicates. For edgeR calls, a false discovery rate-adjusted p below 0.01 and a log2 fold-change threshold of 1 were applied. As an exploratory analysis of dynamics, max-normalized trajectories of the 1000 most abundant clonotypes were examined with PCA combined with hierarchical clustering. Separately sequenced CD4+ and CD8+ repertoires were used to assign a CD4 or CD8 phenotype to each responding clone. TCRdb reprocessed the public reads (quality trimming at Q25 with fastp, clone calling with MiXCR) and kept in-frame beta chains. One record per CDR3 amino acid sequence lists the most common genes and DNA. These V and J calls rely on TCRdb rather than the paper's analysis. Across this sample there are about 560,000 distinct CDR3 sequences, with about 20% seen only once. The top ten hold approximately 8% of the sample.

As to this clonotype: The target of this receptor is not known. Nothing much larger sits one base from this clone, and base qualities are not available.

Ficoll-Paque density gradient centrifugation was the method used to isolate PBMCs. Sequences KGHDR (CDR1) and SFDVKD (CDR2) are obtained from the germline V gene. CDR3 length: 14 amino acids, cysteine to phenylalanine. Solely the CDR3 DNA is kept, with 42 bases framed from the first base. V is clipped by 4 bases and J by 10 bases, and the sequence between their germline boundaries is 16 bases long. Sequencing was carried out using PBMCs or a T cell subset sorted from them (not recorded which). The chain is encoded by TRBV24-1 joined to TRBJ2-1; the D gene is perhaps TRBD2, on 7 matching bases. The clonotype was recovered from an adult woman who had mild COVID-19 (a few samples of this study predate the infection). The sample titles of this study are shuffled in the database, so cell type and time point are left out; the donor was told from shared clones. The encoded CDR3 is CATSEVGGVDEQFF. At the DNA level, the sequence is TGTGCCACCAGTGAAGTAGGGGGGGTAGACGAGCAGTTCTTC.